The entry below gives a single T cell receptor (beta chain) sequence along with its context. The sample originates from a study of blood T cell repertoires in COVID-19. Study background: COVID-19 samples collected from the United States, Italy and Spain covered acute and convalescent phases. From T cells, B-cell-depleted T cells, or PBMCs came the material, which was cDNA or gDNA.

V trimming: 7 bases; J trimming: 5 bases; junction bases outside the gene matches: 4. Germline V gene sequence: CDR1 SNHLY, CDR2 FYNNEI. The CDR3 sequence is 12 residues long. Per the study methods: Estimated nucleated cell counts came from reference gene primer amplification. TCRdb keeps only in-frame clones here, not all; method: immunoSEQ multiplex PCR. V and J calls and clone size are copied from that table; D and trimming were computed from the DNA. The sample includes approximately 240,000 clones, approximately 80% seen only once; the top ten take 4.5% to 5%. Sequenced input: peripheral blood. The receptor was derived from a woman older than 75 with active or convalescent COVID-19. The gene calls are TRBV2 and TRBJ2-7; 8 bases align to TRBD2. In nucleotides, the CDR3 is TGTGCCAGCACGGGGGGGACCCACGAGCAGTACTTC. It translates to CASTGGTHEQYF.